Presented here are 20 T cell receptor beta chains from one specimen sequenced in a study of patients and donors after allogeneic stem cell transplantation. TCRdb recomputed calls from the RT-PCR reads with MiXCR, one row per CDR3 protein. The sample has roughly 960,000 distinct CDR3 sequences, more than 15% seen once. Sequencing was done on a sample of blood, either unsorted or a sorted T cell fraction (not recorded which). The receptor source for this set is a human donor who was either an allogeneic HSCT recipient or a stem cell or donor lymphocyte infusion donor (not recorded which). It is not recorded whose cells these are; they may come from a transplant donor.

This clonotype was observed a few times. This chain uses TRBV27 with TRBJ2-3; D is possibly TRBD2 (5 bases). This CDR3 has 11 residues. V was cut by 6 bases and J by 8 bases, with 9 bases left in between. In germline, CDR1 is MNHEY, CDR2 SMNVEV (reference sequence). The CDR3 reads CASRVAGTQYF. The CDR3 region has the DNA TGTGCCAGCAGGGTTGCGGGTACGCAGTATTTT.

The chain uses TRBV28 and TRBJ1-4, with D possibly TRBD1 on 6 matching bases. CDR3 length: 15 residues. The germline gives CDR1 MDHEN, CDR2 SYDVKM. Trimming cost V 6 bases and J 3 bases, with 14 bases left between them. CDR3 sequence: CASRTQGRSNEKLFF. CDR3 coding DNA: TGTGCCAGCAGAACCCAGGGGAGGTCTAATGAAAAACTGTTTTTT.

This clonotype was observed a few times. V usage is TRBV5-1 and J usage is TRBJ2-3, with a tentative D call TRBD1 (6 bases). V dropped 4 bases and J dropped 0 bases, with 12 bases sitting between them. CDR1 is SGHRS, CDR2 YFSETQ, per germline. This CDR3 comprises 15 residues. The CDR3 spells CASSGGRRSTDTQYF. CDR3 nucleotide sequence: TGCGCCAGCAGCGGGGGCAGGAGAAGCACAGATACGCAGTATTTT.

The chain joins TRBV20-1 to TRBJ1-1, with D possibly TRBD1 on 6 matching bases. The germline CDR1 and CDR2 sequences are DFQATT and SNEGSKA (reference sequence). The CDR3 consists of 15 residues. Trimming took 5 bases from V and 3 from J, leaving 19 bases between them. CDR3 DNA: TGCAGTGCTGCCTCCGGGACACTAGGGTACACTGAAGCTTTCTTT. Amino acid sequence: CSAASGTLGYTEAFF.

The chain is built from TRBV7-9 and TRBJ2-3, with 9 bases fitting TRBD1. The CDR3 runs 16 residues. Germline assignment: CDR1 SEHNR and CDR2 FQNEAQ (reference sequence). With 5 bases clipped from V and 6 bases from J, the junction kept 12 bases outside the gene matches. The CDR3 sequence: CASSHQKTGGRDTQYF. For the CDR3, the DNA is TGTGCCAGCAGCCACCAGAAGACAGGGGGTAGGGATACGCAGTATTTT.

This clonotype was picked up a small number of times. The chain has TRBV11-2 and TRBJ1-1, with D unclear. Trimming stripped 4 bases from V and 0 bases from J, with 12 bases between. This CDR3 region has 15 residues. The V gene's germline CDR1 is SGHAT and CDR2 FQNNGV. The DNA of the CDR3 is TGTGCCAGCAGCTCTGGACGGGGAATGAACACTGAAGCTTTCTTT. The encoded protein is CASSSGRGMNTEAFF. The full variable domain, its missing parts supplied by reference TRBV11-2 and TRBJ1-1, is EAGVAQSPRYKIIEKRQSVAFWCNPISGHATLYWYQQILGQGPKLLIQFQNNGVVDDSQLPKDRFSAERLKGVDSTLKIQPAKLEDSAVYLCASSSGRGMNTEAFFGQGTRLTVV.

The CDR3 coding sequence is TGCGCCAGCAGCTTGTTTTCCGGGGCCCCCTACGAGCAGTACTTC. Amino acid sequence: CASSLFSGAPYEQYF. J is TRBJ2-7 and V is TRBV5-1; D is perhaps TRBD1 or TRBD2 (5 bases each). Germline V lookup: CDR1 SGHRS, CDR2 YFSETQ. The V and J ends lost 1 base and 2 bases respectively, with 13 bases between them. The CDR3 runs 15 residues.

This clonotype has more than one count but fewer than ten. The J gene is TRBJ1-1, the V gene TRBV12-3 or TRBV12-4, with 7 bases identical to TRBD1. This CDR3 is built from 13 residues. Unmatched junction bases numbered 4, after V lost 2 bases and J lost 7 bases. DNA of the CDR3: TGTGCCAGCAGTTTACAACAGGGGTTTGAAGCTTTCTTT. Translating it yields CASSLQQGFEAFF.

The rearrangement joins TRBV12-3 or TRBV12-4 to TRBJ2-3; D is possibly TRBD2 (5 bases). Trimming cost V 6 bases and J 4 bases, with 26 bases left between them. The CDR3 spans 18 residues. For the CDR3, the DNA is TGTGCCAGCAGCCCGGGAAATGTTAGATCCCTAGGCCCAGATACGCAGTATTTT. It specifies CASSPGNVRSLGPDTQYF.

V usage is TRBV7-3 and J usage is TRBJ1-1; 7 bases align to TRBD1. With 5 bases clipped from V and 5 bases from J, the junction kept 11 bases outside the gene matches. The germline V gene encodes CDR1 SGHTA and CDR2 FQGTGA. The CDR3 has 15 amino acids. The CDR3 DNA is TGTGCCAGCAGCCCGTCCGGGACAGTCGAGACTGAAGCTTTCTTT. Residues: CASSPSGTVETEAFF.

This clonotype has more than one count but fewer than ten. The J gene is TRBJ2-5, the V gene TRBV12-3 or TRBV12-4; D is ambiguous. Trimming took 7 bases from V and 0 from J, leaving 9 bases between them. The CDR3 totals 13 residues. The CDR3 here is CASTPRYQETQYF. The CDR3 DNA reads as TGTGCCAGCACCCCACGGTACCAAGAGACCCAGTACTTC.

The chain employs TRBV20-1 and TRBJ2-5; TRBD2 aligns across 10 bases. The V gene end was trimmed by 5 bases and the J gene end by 5 bases; junction bases not matched to a gene: 17. CDR3 length: 17 residues. Germline lookup yields CDR1 DFQATT and CDR2 SNEGSKA (reference sequence). CDR3 nucleotide sequence: TGCAGTGCTGAAGCGGGGGGGAGGCCGGGTTTATCGGAGACCCAGTACTTC. Protein product: CSAEAGGRPGLSETQYF.

This clonotype turned up a few times. The chain recombines TRBV11-2 with TRBJ1-6; 7 nucleotides line up with TRBD1. CDR3 length: 15 residues. Germline V gene lookup returns CDR1 SGHAT and CDR2 FQNNGV. J lost 7 bases, V lost 4 bases, and 7 bases had no gene match. The CDR3 loop reads CASSSVGTANSPLHF. The CDR3 region has the DNA TGTGCCAGCAGCTCCGTGGGGACAGCCAATTCACCCCTCCACTTT.

The rearrangement uses TRBV27 and TRBJ2-1; 16 bases fit TRBD2. J gave up 3 bases and V 3 bases, and 5 bases lay outside the gene matches. Germline values: CDR1 MNHEY, CDR2 SMNVEV (reference sequence). CDR3 length: 18 amino acids. CDR3 amino acids: CASSFSGLAGGNYNEQFF. CDR3 nucleotides: TGTGCCAGCAGTTTTTCGGGACTAGCGGGAGGGAACTACAATGAGCAGTTCTTC.

This chain links TRBV20-1 with TRBJ2-1, with TRBD2 identical over 7 bases. This CDR3 is built from 15 residues. J lost 0 bases, V lost 4 bases, and 6 bases had no gene match. CDR1 DFQATT and CDR2 SNEGSKA come from the germline V gene (reference sequence). Here the CDR3 DNA reads TGCAGTGCTACGTCGCGGGAGCACTCCTACAATGAGCAGTTCTTC. Translation: CSATSREHSYNEQFF.

In this sample, this clonotype turned up a few times. The chain links TRBV10-3 to TRBJ1-5, with D possibly TRBD1 on 6 matching bases. Between the trimmed V and J ends, which lost 3 bases and 4 bases, there was a span of 16 bases. The germline CDR1 and CDR2 sequences are ENHRY and SYGVKD. The CDR3 has 16 residues. The CDR3 sequence: CAISDQGTIRNQPQHF. The CDR3 nucleotides read TGTGCCATCAGTGACCAGGGGACTATCAGGAATCAGCCCCAGCATTTT.

This chain links TRBV6-2 or TRBV6-3 with TRBJ2-1; D is perhaps TRBD1 (6 bases). The germline CDR1 and CDR2 sequences are MNHEY and SVGEGT. The germline V and J ends were trimmed by 10 bases and 2 bases, with 18 bases remaining between them. CDR3 length: 15 residues. CDR3 amino acids: CATIQGEFPYNEQFF. CDR3 DNA sequence: TGTGCCACCATACAGGGAGAATTCCCCTACAATGAGCAGTTCTTC.

With regard to this clonotype: The junction shows a germline mismatch at one end, possibly a read error. The chain combines TRBV7-9 with TRBJ2-2, with D perhaps TRBD2 (5 bases). The CDR3 consists of 15 residues. CDR1 and CDR2 from the germline V gene are SEHNR and FQNEAQ (reference sequence). CDR3 region: CASSLALEDNGELFF. The DNA for the CDR3 is TGTGCGAGCAGCTTAGCGCTTGAGGATAACGGGGAGCTGTTTTTT.

This clonotype was seen a few times. The V gene is TRBV27, the J gene TRBJ2-1; 7 positions match TRBD1. The CDR3 totals 14 residues. Germline assignment: CDR1 MNHEY and CDR2 SMNVEV (reference sequence). The V segment lost 3 bases and the J segment 5 bases; nucleotides outside the gene matches: 4. The CDR3 protein is CASSFRQGDNEQFF. The DNA of the CDR3 is TGTGCCAGCAGTTTCCGACAGGGAGACAATGAGCAGTTCTTC.

The chain carries TRBV20-1 and TRBJ2-3; D is perhaps TRBD2 (7 bases). The germline V gene has CDR1 DFQATT and CDR2 SNEGSKA (reference sequence). The CDR3 extends over 16 amino acids. The V gene lost 1 base and the J gene lost 4 bases, with 18 bases spanning the gap. The CDR3 region has the DNA TGCAGTGCTAGAGGTCCTGCGGGGGCTAACGCAGATACGCAGTATTTT. It codes for CSARGPAGANADTQYF.